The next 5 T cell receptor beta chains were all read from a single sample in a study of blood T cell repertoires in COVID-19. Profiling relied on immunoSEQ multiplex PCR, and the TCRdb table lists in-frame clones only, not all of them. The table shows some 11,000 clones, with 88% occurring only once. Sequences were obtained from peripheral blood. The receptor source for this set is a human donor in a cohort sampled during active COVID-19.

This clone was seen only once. The CDR3 sequence is CASSLSSGRRIGNEQFF. The CDR3 DNA sequence: TGCGCCAGCAGCTTATCGAGCGGGAGGCGTATCGGGAATGAGCAGTTCTTC. The chain employs TRBV5-1 and TRBJ2-1, with TRBD2 matching 9 bases. CDR1 is SGHRS, CDR2 YFSETQ, per germline. Trimming removed 2 bases from V and 7 bases from J; junction bases left unmatched: 13. This CDR3 comprises 17 residues.

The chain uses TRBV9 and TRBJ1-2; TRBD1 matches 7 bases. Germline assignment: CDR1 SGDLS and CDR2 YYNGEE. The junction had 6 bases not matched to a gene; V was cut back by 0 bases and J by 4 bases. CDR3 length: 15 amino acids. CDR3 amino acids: CASSVAQDRPYGYTF. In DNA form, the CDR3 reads TGTGCCAGCAGCGTAGCTCAGGACAGGCCCTATGGCTACACCTTC.

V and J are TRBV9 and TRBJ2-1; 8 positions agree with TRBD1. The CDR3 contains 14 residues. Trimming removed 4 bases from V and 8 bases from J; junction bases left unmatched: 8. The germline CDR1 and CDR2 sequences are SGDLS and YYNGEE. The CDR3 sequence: CASSPRTGSHEQFF. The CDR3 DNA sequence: TGTGCCAGCAGCCCAAGGACAGGGAGCCATGAGCAGTTCTTC.

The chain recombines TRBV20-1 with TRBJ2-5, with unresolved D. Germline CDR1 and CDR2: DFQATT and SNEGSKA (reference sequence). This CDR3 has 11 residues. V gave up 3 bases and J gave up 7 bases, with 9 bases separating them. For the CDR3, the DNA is TGCAGTGCTAGTAACGGTGGGACCCAGTACTTC. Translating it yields CSASNGGTQYF.

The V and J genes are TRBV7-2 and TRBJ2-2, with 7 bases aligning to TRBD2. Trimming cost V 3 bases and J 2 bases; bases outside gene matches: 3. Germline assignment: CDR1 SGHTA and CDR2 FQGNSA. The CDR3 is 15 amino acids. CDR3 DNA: TGTGCCAGCAGCTTGGGCGGGAGAAACACCGGGGAGCTGTTTTTT. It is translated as CASSLGGRNTGELFF. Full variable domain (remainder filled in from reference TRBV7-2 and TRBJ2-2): GAGVSQSPSNKVTEKGKDVELRCDPISGHTALYWYRQSLGQGLEFLIYFQGNSAPDKSGLPSDRFSAERTGGSVSTLTIQRTQQEDSAVYLCASSLGGRNTGELFFGEGSRLTVL.